This paragraph reports one T cell receptor (beta chain). The antigen remains undetermined. The junction differs from germline at one of its ends, possibly a read error. One entry per CDR3 protein, called by TCRdb with MiXCR from the 5' RACE reads. The sample includes roughly 700,000 distinct CDR3 sequences, over 15% of them seen just once. This sample is part of a study of CD8 T cells in ankylosing spondylitis. This CDR3 is 13 amino acids long. Germline V gene sequence: CDR1 DFQATT, CDR2 SNEGSKA (reference sequence). Study-level findings and limits: A motif in TCR beta, a set of 8 or 9 highly homologous variants, appeared characteristic of ankylosing spondylitis blood. Within matched ankylosing spondylitis synovial fluid, disease-linked clones were reportedly significantly enriched.

The clonotype comes from a male donor with ankylosing spondylitis. The V and J genes are TRBV20-1 and TRBJ2-7; the match to TRBD2 covers 8 bases. The sample was blood, either unsorted or a sorted T cell fraction (not recorded which). DNA of the CDR3: TGTAGTGCTGCGGGGGGCCGTCACTACGAGCAGTACTTC. Protein sequence: CSAAGGRHYEQYF.